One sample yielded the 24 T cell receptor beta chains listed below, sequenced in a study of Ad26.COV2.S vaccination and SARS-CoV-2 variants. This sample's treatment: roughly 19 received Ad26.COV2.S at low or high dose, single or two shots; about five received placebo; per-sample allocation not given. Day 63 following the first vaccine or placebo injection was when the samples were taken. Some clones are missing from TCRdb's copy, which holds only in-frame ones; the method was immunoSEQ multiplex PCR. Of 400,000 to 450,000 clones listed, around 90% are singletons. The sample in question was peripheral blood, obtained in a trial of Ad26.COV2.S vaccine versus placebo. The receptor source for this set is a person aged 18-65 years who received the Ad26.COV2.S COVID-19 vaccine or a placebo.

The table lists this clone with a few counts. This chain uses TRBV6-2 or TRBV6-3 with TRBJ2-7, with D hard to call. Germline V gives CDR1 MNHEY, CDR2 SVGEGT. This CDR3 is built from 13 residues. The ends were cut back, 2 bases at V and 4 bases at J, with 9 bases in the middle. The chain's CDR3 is CASSYQEHYEQYF. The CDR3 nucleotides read TGTGCCAGCAGTTACCAAGAGCATTACGAGCAGTACTTC.

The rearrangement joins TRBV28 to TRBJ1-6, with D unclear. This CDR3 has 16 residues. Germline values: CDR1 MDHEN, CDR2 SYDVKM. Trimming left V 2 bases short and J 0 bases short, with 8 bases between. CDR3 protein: CASSLGLISYNSPLHF. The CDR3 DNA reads TGTGCCAGCAGTTTAGGATTGATCTCCTATAATTCACCCCTCCACTTT.

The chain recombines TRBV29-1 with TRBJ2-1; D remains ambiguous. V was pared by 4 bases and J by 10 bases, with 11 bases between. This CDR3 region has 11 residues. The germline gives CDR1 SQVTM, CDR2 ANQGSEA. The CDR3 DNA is TGCAGCGTTGTGAGGATAGGAGAGCAGTTCTTC. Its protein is CSVVRIGEQFF.

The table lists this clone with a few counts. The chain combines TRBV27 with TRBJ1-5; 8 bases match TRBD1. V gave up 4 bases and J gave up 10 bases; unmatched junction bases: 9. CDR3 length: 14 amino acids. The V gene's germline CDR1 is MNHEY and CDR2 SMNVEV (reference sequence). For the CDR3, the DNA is TGTGCCAGCAGTTCGGACAGGGCGAGAGGACCCCAGCATTTT. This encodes CASSSDRARGPQHF.

The CDR3 is CASSLTGGAGEKLFF. The CDR3 region has the DNA TGTGCCAGCAGCTTAACGGGGGGCGCCGGTGAAAAACTGTTTTTT. V gene TRBV7-7 combines with J gene TRBJ1-4; D perhaps matches TRBD1 (6 bases). The CDR3 spans 15 residues. Trimming stripped 2 bases from V and 7 bases from J, with 14 bases between. Per germline, CDR1 SSHAT and CDR2 FNYEAQ (reference sequence).

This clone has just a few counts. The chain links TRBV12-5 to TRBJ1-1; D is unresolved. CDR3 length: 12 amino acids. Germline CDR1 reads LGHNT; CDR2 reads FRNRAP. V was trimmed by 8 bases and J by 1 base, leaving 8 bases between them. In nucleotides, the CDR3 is TGTGCTAGTCAGGCAAGGAACACTGAAGCTTTCTTT. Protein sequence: CASQARNTEAFF. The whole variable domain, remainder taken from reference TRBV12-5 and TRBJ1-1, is DARVTQTPRHKVTEMGQEVTMRCQPILGHNTVFWYRQTMMQGLELLAYFRNRAPLDDSGMPKDRFSAEMPDATLATLKIQPSEPRDSAVYFCASQARNTEAFFGQGTRLTVV.

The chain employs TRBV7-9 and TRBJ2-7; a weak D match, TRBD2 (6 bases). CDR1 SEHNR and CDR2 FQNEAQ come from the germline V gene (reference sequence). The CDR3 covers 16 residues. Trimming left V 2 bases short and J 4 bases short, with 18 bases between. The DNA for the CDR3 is TGTGCCAGCAGCTTACGGGACTCCTTTTCAACTTACGAGCAGTACTTC. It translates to CASSLRDSFSTYEQYF.

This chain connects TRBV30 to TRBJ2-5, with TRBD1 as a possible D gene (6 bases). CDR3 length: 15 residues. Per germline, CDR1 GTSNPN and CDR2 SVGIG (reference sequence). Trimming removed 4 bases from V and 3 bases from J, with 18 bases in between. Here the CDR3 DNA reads TGTGCCTGGAAGCATGAACAGGGTAGGGAAGAGACCCAGTACTTC. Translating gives CAWKHEQGREETQYF.

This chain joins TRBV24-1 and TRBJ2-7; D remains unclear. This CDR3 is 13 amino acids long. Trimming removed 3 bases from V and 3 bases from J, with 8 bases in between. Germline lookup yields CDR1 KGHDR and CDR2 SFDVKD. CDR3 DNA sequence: TGTGCCACCAGTGATACCACGAGCTACGAGCAGTACTTC. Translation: CATSDTTSYEQYF.

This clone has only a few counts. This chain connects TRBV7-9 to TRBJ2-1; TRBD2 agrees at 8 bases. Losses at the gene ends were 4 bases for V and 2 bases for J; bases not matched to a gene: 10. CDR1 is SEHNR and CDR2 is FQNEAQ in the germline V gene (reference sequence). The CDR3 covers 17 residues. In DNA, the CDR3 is TGTGCCAGCAGCTCAAATAGCGGGATTCCCCCCTACAATGAGCAGTTCTTC. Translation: CASSSNSGIPPYNEQFF.

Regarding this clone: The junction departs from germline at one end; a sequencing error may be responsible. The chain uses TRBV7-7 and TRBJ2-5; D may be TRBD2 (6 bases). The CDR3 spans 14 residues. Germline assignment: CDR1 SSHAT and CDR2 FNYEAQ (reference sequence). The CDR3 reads CASSLTLRGETQYF. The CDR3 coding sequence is TGTGCTAGCAGCTTAACTCTTCGGGGGGAGACCCAGTACTTC.

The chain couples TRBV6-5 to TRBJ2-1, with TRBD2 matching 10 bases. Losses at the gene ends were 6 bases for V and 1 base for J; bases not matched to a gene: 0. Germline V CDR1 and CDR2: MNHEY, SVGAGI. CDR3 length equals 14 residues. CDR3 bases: TGTGCCAGCAGAGCGGGAGGGTCCTACAATGAGCAGTTCTTC. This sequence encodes CASRAGGSYNEQFF.

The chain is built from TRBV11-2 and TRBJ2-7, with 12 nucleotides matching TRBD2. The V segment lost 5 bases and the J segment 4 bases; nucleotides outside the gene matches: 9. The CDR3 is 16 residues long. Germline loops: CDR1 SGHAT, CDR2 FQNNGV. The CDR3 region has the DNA TGTGCCAGCAGCAATATGACTAGCGGGAGTTCATACGAGCAGTACTTC. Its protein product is CASSNMTSGSSYEQYF. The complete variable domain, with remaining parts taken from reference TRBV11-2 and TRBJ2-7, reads EAGVAQSPRYKIIEKRQSVAFWCNPISGHATLYWYQQILGQGPKLLIQFQNNGVVDDSQLPKDRFSAERLKGVDSTLKIQPAKLEDSAVYLCASSNMTSGSSYEQYFGPGTRLTVT.

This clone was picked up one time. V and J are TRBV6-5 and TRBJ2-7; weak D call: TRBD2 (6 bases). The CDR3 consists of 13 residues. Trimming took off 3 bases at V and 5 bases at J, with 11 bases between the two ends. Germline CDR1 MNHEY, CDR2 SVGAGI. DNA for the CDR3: TGTGCCAGCAGTTATACGGCGGGACACGAGCAGTACTTC. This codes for CASSYTAGHEQYF.

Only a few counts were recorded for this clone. The CDR3 reads CASSEQGRSYNEQFF. DNA for the CDR3: TGTGCCAGCAGCGAACAAGGGCGTTCCTACAATGAGCAGTTCTTC. This rearrangement joins TRBV5-4 to TRBJ2-1, with D hard to call. This CDR3 is built from 15 residues. Germline V gene lookup returns CDR1 SGHNT and CDR2 YYREEE (reference sequence). V lost 4 bases and J lost 1, with 12 bases in between.

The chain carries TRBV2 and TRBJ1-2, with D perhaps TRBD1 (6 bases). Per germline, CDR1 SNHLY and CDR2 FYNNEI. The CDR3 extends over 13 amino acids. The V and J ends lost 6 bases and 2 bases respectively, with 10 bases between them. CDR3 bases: TGTGCCAGCAGGCGAACAGGGAACTATGGCTACACCTTC. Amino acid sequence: CASRRTGNYGYTF.

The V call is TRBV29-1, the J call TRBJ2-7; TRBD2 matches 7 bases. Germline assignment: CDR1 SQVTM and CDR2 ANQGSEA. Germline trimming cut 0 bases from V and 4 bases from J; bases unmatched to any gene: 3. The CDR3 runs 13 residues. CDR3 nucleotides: TGCAGCGTTGAAGATCACGGGGGGTACGAGCAGTACTTC. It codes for CSVEDHGGYEQYF.

The CDR3 loop reads CASSPIDRARETQYF. The CDR3 coding sequence is TGTGCCAGCAGCCCTATTGATAGGGCCAGGGAGACCCAGTACTTC. The chain recombines TRBV5-5 with TRBJ2-5, with D unresolved. Germline-derived CDR1 and CDR2 are SGHKS and YYEKEE (reference sequence). The V end lost 4 bases, the J end lost 5 bases, and 18 bases lay between the germline ends. CDR3 length equals 15 residues. The full variable domain, completed using reference TRBV5-5 and TRBJ2-5, is DAGVTQSPTHLIKTRGQQVTLRCSPISGHKSVSWYQQVLGQGPQFIFQYYEKEERGRGNFPDRFSARQFPNYSSELNVNALLLGDSALYLCASSPIDRARETQYFGPGTRLLVL.

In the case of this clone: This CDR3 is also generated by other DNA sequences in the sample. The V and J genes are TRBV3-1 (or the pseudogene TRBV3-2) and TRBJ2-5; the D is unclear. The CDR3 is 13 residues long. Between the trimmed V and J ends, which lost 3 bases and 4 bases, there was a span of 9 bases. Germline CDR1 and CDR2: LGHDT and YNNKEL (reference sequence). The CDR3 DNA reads TGTGCCAGCAGCCAGACCTCCGGAGAGACCCAGTACTTC. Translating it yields CASSQTSGETQYF.

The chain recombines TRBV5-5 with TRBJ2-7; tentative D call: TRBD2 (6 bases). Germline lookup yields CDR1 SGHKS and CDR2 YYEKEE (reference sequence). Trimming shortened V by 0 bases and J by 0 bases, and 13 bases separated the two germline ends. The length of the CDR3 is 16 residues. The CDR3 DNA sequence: TGTGCCAGCAGCTTGGCGACGGGGGTAAGCTCCTACGAGCAGTACTTC. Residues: CASSLATGVSSYEQYF.

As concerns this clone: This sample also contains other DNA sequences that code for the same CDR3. CDR3 region: CASSELAGGPDTQYF. The CDR3 bases are TGTGCCAGCAGTGAACTAGCGGGAGGGCCAGATACGCAGTATTTT. The chain has TRBV6-1 and TRBJ2-3; 12 nucleotides agree with TRBD2. V shed 2 bases and J 4 bases; nucleotides not matched to a gene: 1. This CDR3 is built from 15 residues. Germline V gene data show CDR1 as MNHNS and CDR2 as SASEGT.

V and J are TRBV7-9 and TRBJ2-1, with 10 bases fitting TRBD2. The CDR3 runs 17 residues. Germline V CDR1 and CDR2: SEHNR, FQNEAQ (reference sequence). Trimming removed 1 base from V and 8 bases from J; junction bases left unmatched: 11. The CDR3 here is CASSLGTLAGSGDEQFF. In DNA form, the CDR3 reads TGTGCCAGCAGCTTAGGAACACTAGCGGGAAGCGGCGATGAGCAGTTCTTC. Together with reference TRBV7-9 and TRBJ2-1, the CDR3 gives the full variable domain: DTGVSQNPRHKITKRGQNVTFRCDPISEHNRLYWYRQTLGQGPEFLTYFQNEAQLEKSRLLSDRFSAERPKGSFSTLEIQRTEQGDSAMYLCASSLGTLAGSGDEQFFGPGTRLTVL.

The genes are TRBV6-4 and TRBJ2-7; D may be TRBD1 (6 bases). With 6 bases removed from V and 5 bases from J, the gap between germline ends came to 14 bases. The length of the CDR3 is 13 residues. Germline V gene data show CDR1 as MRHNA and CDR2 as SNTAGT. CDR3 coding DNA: TGTGCCAGCAGCCTTATCAGGGGCGACGAGCAGTACTTC. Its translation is CASSLIRGDEQYF.

The CDR3 region has the DNA TGTGCCAGCAGTCCAACGACAGGAGGCTACGAGCAGTACTTC. Its protein product is CASSPTTGGYEQYF. The J gene is TRBJ2-7, the V gene TRBV27; maybe TRBD1 (6 bases). Deletions cut 5 bases from V and 3 bases from J, with 14 bases between. The CDR3 spans 14 residues. Germline loops: CDR1 MNHEY, CDR2 SMNVEV (reference sequence).